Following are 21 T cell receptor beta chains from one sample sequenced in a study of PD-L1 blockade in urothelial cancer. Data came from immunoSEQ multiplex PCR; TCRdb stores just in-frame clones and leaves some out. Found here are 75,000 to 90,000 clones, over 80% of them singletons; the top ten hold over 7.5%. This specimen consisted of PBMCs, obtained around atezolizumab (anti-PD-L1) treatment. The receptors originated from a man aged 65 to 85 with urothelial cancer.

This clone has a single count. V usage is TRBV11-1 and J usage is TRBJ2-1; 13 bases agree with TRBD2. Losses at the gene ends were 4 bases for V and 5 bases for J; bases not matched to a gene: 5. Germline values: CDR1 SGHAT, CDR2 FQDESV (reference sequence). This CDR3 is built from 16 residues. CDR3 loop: CASSSELAGGDNEQFF. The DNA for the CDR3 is TGTGCCAGCAGCTCCGAACTAGCGGGAGGGGACAATGAGCAGTTCTTC.

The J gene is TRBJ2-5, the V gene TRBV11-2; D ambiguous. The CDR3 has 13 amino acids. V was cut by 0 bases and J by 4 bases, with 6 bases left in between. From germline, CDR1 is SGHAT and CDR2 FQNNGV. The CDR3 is CASSLDLAETQYF. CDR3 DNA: TGTGCCAGCAGCTTAGATTTAGCAGAGACCCAGTACTTC.

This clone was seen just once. CDR3: CASSPTREGIDTQYF. CDR3 DNA: TGTGCCAGCAGCCCCACGAGGGAGGGCATTGATACGCAGTATTTT. V is TRBV7-2 and J is TRBJ2-3, with 7 bases that match TRBD2. J lost 6 bases, V lost 5 bases, and 11 bases had no gene match. CDR3 length: 15 residues. From germline, CDR1 is SGHTA and CDR2 FQGNSA.

The CDR3 spells CASSVGLAGGQGTDTQYF. DNA of the CDR3: TGTGCCAGCAGCGTAGGACTAGCGGGGGGGCAGGGCACAGATACGCAGTATTTT. This sequence joins TRBV5-4 and TRBJ2-3; 15 bases match TRBD2. Germline assignment: CDR1 SGHNT and CDR2 YYREEE (reference sequence). The CDR3 totals 18 residues. V gave up 4 bases and J gave up 1 base; unmatched junction bases: 7.

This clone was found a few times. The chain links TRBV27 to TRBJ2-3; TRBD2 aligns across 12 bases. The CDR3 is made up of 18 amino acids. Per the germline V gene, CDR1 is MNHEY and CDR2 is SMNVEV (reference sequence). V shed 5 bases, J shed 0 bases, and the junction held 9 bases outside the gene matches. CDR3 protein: CASSVGLAGTLSTDTQYF. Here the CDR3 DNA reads TGTGCCAGCAGTGTCGGACTAGCGGGGACGCTAAGCACAGATACGCAGTATTTT.

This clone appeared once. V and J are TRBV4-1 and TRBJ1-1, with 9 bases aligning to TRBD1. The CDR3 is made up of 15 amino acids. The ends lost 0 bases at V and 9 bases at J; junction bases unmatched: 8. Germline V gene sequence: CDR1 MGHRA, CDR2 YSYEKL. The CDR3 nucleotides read TGCGCCAGCAGCCAAGATGAGACAGGGGGAACTCAAGCTTTCTTT. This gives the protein CASSQDETGGTQAFF.

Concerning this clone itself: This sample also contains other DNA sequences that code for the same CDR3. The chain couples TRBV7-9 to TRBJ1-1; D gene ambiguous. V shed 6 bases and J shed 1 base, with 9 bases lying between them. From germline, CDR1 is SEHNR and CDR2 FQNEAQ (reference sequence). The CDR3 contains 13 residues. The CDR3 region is CASSSRENTEAFF. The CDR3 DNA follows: TGTGCCAGCAGTAGCCGGGAGAACACTGAAGCTTTCTTT. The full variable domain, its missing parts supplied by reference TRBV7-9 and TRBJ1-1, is DTGVSQNPRHKITKRGQNVTFRCDPISEHNRLYWYRQTLGQGPEFLTYFQNEAQLEKSRLLSDRFSAERPKGSFSTLEIQRTEQGDSAMYLCASSSRENTEAFFGQGTRLTVV.

The CDR3: CASSPPSGPETQYF. The CDR3 bases are TGTGCCAGCTCACCACCTAGCGGCCCCGAGACCCAGTACTTC. The chain carries TRBV18 and TRBJ2-5; tentatively, D is TRBD2 (6 bases). The V gene's germline CDR1 is KGHSH and CDR2 LQKENI. Trimming cost V 0 bases and J 5 bases, with 10 bases left between them. This CDR3 contains 14 residues.

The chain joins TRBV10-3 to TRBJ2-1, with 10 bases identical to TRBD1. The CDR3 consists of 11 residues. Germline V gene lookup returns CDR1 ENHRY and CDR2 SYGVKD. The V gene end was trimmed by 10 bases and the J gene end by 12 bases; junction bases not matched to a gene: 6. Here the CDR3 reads CATEDRGWQFF. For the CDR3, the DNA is TGTGCCACGGAGGACAGGGGGTGGCAGTTCTTC.

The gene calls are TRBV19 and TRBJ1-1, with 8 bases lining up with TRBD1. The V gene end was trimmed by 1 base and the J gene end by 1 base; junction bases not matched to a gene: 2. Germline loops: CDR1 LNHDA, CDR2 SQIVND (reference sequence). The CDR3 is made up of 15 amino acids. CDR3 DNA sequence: TGTGCCAGTAGTATAGGGACAGGGACGAACACTGAAGCTTTCTTT. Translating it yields CASSIGTGTNTEAFF.

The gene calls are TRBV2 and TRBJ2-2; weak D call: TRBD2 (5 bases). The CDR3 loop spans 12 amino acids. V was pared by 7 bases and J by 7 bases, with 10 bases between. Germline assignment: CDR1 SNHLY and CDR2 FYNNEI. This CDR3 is CASIARGGELFF. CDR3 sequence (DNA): TGTGCCAGCATAGCTCGGGGCGGGGAGCTGTTTTTT.

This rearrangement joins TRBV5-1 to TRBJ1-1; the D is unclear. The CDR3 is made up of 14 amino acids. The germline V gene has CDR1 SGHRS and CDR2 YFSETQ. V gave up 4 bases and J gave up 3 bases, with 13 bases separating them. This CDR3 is CASSPWATDTEAFF. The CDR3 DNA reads TGCGCCAGCAGCCCGTGGGCGACGGACACTGAAGCTTTCTTT.

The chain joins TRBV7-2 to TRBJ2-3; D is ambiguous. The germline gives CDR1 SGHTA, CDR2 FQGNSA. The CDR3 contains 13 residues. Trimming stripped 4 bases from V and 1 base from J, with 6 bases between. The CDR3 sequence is CASSSRGTDTQYF. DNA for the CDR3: TGTGCCAGCAGCTCACGGGGCACAGATACGCAGTATTTT.

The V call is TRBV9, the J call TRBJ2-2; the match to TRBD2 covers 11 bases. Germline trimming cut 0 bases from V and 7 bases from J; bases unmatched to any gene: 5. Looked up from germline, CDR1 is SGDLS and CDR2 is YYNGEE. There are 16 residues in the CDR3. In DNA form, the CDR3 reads TGTGCCAGCAGCGTAGCTATTGGGACTAGCGGCGGGGAGCTGTTTTTT. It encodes CASSVAIGTSGGELFF.

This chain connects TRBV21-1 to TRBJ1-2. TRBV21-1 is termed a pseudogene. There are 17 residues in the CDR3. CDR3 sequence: CASSKVGFREGWNGYTF. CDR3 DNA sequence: TGTGCCAGCAGCAAAGTGGGGTTCAGAGAGGGATGGAACGGCTACACCTTC.

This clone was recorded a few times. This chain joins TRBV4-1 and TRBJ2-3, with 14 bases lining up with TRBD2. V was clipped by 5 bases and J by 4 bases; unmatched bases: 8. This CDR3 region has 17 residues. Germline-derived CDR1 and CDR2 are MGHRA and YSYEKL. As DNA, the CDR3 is TGCGCCAGCAGCTCTCGGACTAGCGGGGGGTATCCAGATACGCAGTATTTT. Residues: CASSSRTSGGYPDTQYF.

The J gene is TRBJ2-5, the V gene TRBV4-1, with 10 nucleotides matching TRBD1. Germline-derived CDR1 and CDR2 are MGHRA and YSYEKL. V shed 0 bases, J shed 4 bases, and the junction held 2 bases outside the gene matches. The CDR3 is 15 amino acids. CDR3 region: CASSQDWDRGETQYF. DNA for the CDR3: TGCGCCAGCAGCCAAGATTGGGACAGGGGAGAGACCCAGTACTTC.

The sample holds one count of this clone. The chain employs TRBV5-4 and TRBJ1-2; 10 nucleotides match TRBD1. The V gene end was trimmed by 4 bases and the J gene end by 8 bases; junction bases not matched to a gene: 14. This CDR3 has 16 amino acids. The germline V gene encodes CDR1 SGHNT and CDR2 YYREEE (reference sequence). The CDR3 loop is CASSLDRGRHSMGYTF. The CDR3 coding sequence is TGTGCCAGCAGCCTCGACAGGGGGCGACACTCTATGGGCTACACCTTC.

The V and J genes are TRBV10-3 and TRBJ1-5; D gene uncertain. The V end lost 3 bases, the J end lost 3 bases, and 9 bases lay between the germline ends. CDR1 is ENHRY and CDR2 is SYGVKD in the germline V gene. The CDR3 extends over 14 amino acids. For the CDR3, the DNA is TGTGCCATCAGTGATGGCAGGTTCAATCAGCCCCAGCATTTT. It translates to CAISDGRFNQPQHF.

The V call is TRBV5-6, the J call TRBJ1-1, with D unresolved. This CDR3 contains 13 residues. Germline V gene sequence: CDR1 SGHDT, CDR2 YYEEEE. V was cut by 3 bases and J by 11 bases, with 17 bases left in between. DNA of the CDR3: TGTGCCAGCAGCTCTAGGAGAGGTGGGTATGCTTTCTTT. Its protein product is CASSSRRGGYAFF.

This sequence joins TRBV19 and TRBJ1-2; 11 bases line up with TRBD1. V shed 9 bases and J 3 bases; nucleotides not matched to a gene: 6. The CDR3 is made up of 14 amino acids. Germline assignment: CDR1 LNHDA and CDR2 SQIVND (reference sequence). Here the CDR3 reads CASSRDRGDYGYTF. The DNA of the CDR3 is TGTGCCAGCAGCCGGGACAGGGGGGACTATGGCTACACCTTC.